This TCR beta chain is drawn from a study of blood T cell repertoires in COVID-19. Study-wide context: Acute-phase and convalescent COVID-19 samples originated in the United States, Italy and Spain. T cells, B-cell-depleted T cells, or PBMCs provided the cDNA or gDNA that served as material.

Germline V gives CDR1 SGHNT, CDR2 YYREEE (reference sequence). CDR3 length: 14 amino acids. V was shortened by 1 base and J by 5 bases, with 7 bases between the two germline ends. Measured with immunoSEQ multiplex PCR; TCRdb has only the in-frame clones, and not every one. This sample has over 150,000 clones; 80% to 85% occur once, and the top ten carry roughly 9.5%. This chain uses TRBV5-4 with TRBJ1-6; no clear D. The sequence came from a woman of 80 years or more with active or convalescent COVID-19. Source material: peripheral blood. The CDR3 sequence is CASSLQSHNSPLHF. Written as DNA, the CDR3 is TGTGCCAGCAGCTTGCAGTCCCATAATTCACCCCTCCACTTT.